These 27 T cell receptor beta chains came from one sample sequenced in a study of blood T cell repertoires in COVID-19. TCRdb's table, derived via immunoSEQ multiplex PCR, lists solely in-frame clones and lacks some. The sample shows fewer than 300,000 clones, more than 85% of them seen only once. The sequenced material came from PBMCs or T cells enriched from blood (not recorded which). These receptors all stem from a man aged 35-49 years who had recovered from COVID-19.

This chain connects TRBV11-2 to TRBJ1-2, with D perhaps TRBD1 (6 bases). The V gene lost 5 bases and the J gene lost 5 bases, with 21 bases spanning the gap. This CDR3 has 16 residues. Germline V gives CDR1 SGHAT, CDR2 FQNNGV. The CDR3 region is CASSQVAGGLGYGYTF. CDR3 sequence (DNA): TGTGCCAGCAGCCAGGTGGCCGGGGGGCTGGGGTATGGCTACACCTTC. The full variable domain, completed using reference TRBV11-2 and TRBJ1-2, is EAGVAQSPRYKIIEKRQSVAFWCNPISGHATLYWYQQILGQGPKLLIQFQNNGVVDDSQLPKDRFSAERLKGVDSTLKIQPAKLEDSAVYLCASSQVAGGLGYGYTFGSGTRLTVV.

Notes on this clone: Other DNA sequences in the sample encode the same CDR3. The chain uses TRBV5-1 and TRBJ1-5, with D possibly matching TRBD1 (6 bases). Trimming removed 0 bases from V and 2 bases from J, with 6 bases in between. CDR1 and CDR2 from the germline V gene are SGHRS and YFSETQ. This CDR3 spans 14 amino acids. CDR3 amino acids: CASSLEGGNQPQHF. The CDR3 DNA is TGCGCCAGCAGCTTGGAGGGGGGCAATCAGCCCCAGCATTTT.

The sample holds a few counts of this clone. In DNA, the CDR3 is TGTGCCAGCAGTTCGTCCGGGACTCCCTACGTTGAGCAGTACTTC. Translated, it gives CASSSSGTPYVEQYF. V usage is TRBV27 and J usage is TRBJ2-7; a possible D gene is TRBD2 (6 bases). V was clipped by 4 bases and J by 7 bases, with 20 bases between them. The germline CDR1 and CDR2 sequences are MNHEY and SMNVEV (reference sequence). The CDR3 totals 15 residues.

This CDR3 is CASSPFAGGERNSPLHF. The CDR3 nucleotides read TGTGCCAGCTCACCGTTTGCAGGGGGCGAACGAAATTCACCCCTCCACTTT. The rearrangement joins TRBV18 to TRBJ1-6, with 8 bases aligning to TRBD1. J lost 7 bases, V lost 3 bases, and 11 bases had no gene match. CDR3 size: 17 residues. CDR1 is KGHSH, CDR2 LQKENI, per germline.

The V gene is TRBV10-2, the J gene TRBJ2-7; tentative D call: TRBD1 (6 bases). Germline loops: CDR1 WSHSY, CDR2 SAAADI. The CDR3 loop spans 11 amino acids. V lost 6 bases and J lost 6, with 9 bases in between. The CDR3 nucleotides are TGCGCCAGCAGACAGGGTCTCGAGCAGTACTTC. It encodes CASRQGLEQYF.

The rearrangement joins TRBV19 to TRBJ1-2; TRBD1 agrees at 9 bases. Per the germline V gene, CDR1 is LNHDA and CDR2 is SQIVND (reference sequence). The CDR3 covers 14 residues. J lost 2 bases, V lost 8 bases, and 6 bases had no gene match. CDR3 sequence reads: CASSKGQGNYGYTF. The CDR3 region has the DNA TGTGCCAGTTCTAAGGGACAGGGAAACTATGGCTACACCTTC.

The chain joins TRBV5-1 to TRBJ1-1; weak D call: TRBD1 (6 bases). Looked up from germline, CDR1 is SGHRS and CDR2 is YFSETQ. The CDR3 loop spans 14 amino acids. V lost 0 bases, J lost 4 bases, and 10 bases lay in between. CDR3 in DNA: TGCGCCAGCAGCTTGGGACAGGTGGGCACTGAAGCTTTCTTT. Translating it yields CASSLGQVGTEAFF.

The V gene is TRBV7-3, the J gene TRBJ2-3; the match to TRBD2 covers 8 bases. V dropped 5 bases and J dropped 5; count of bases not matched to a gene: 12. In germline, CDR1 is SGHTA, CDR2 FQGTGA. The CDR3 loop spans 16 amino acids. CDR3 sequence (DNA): TGTGCCAGCAGCCCCCGGGCAGCGGGGGTCGTAGATACGCAGTATTTT. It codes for CASSPRAAGVVDTQYF.

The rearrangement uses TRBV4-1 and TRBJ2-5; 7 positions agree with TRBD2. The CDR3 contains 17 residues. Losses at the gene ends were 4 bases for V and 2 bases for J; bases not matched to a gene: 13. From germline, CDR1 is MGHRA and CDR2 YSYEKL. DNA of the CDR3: TGCGCCAGCAGCCTCTCCCTGCAGGCTAGCGGACAAGAGACCCAGTACTTC. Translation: CASSLSLQASGQETQYF.

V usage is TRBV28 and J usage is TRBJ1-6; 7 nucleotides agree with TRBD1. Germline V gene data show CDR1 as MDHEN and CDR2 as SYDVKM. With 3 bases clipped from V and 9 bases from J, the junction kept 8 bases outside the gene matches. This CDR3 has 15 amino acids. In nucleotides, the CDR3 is TGTGCCAGCAGTTTGACAGGGAGTTTAAGTTCACCCCTCCACTTT. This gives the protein CASSLTGSLSSPLHF.

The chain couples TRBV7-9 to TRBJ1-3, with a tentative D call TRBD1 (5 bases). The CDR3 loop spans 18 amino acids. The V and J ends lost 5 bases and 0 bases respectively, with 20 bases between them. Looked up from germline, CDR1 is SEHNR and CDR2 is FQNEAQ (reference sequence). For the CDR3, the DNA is TGTGCCAGCAGCCCGCAGTTGCGACAGTCGAGCTCTGGAAACACCATATATTTT. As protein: CASSPQLRQSSSGNTIYF.

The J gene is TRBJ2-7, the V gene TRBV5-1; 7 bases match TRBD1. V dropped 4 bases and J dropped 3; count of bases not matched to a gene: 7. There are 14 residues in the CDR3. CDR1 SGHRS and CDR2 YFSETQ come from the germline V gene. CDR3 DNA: TGCGCCAGCAGCCGTCAGGGGGAGAGCTACGAGCAGTACTTC. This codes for CASSRQGESYEQYF.

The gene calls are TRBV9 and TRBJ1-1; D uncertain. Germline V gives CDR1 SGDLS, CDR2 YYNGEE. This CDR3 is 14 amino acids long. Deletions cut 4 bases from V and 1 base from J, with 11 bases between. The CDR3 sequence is CASSHRSGNTEAFF. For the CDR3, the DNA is TGTGCCAGCAGCCACCGGTCGGGGAACACTGAAGCTTTCTTT.

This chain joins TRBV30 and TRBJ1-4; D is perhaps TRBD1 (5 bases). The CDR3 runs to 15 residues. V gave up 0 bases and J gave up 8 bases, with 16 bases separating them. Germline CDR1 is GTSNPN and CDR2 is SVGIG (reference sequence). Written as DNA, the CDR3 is TGTGCCTGGAGTGTACGTTGGGGGGGAAACGAAAAACTGTTTTTT. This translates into CAWSVRWGGNEKLFF.

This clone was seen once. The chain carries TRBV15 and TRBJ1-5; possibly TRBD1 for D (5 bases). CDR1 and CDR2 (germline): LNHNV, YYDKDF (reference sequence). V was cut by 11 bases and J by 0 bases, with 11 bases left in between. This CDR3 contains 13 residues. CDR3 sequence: CASSTDSNQPQHF. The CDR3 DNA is TGTGCCTCTTCGACAGATAGCAATCAGCCCCAGCATTTT.

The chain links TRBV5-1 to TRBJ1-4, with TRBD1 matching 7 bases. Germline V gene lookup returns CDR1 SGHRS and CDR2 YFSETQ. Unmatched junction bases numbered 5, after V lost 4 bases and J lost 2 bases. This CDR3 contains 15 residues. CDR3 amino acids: CASSKIQGTNEKLFF. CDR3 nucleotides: TGCGCCAGCAGCAAAATACAGGGGACTAATGAAAAACTGTTTTTT.

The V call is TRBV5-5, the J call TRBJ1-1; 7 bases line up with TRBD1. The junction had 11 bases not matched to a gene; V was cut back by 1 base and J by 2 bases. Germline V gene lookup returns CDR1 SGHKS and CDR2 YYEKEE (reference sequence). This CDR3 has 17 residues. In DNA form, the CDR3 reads TGTGCCAGCAGCTTGTTTCCCCAAACAGGGGACAACACTGAAGCTTTCTTT. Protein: CASSLFPQTGDNTEAFF.

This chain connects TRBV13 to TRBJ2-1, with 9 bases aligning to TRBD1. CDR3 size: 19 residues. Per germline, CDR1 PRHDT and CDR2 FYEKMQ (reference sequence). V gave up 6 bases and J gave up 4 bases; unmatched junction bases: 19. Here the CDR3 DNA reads TGTGCCAGCAGTACCTCGGGACAGGGAAGTTTGGAGCCTTACAATGAGCAGTTCTTC. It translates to CASSTSGQGSLEPYNEQFF.

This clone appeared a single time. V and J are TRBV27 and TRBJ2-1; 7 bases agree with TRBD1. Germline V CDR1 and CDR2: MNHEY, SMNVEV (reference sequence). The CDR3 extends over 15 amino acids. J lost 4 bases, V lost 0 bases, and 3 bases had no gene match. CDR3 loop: CASSLSRDRYNEQFF. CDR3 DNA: TGTGCCAGCAGTTTATCTAGGGACAGATACAATGAGCAGTTCTTC.

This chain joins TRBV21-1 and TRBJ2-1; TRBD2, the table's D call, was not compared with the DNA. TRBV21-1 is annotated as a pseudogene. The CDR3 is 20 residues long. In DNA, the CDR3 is TGTGCCAGCAGCAACAATACTTTTCCTAGGCCCCTTTCGGCCCTACGTGAGCAGTTCTTC. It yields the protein CASSNNTFPRPLSALREQFF.

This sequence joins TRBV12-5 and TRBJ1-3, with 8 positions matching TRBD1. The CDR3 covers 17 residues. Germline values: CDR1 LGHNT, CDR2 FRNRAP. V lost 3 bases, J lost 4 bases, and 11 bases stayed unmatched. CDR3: CASGFLLQDREGNTIYF. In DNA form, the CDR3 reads TGTGCTAGTGGTTTCCTCCTTCAGGACAGGGAGGGAAACACCATATATTTT.

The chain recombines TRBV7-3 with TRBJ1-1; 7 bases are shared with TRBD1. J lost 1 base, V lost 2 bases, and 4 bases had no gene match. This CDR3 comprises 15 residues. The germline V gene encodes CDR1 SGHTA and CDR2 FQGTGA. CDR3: CASSLGYRGNTEAFF. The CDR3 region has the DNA TGTGCCAGCAGCTTAGGATACAGGGGGAACACTGAAGCTTTCTTT. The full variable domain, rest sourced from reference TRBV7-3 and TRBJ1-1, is GAGVSQTPSNKVTEKGKYVELRCDPISGHTALYWYRQSLGQGPEFLIYFQGTGAADDSGLPNDRFFAVRPEGSVSTLKIQRTERGDSAVYLCASSLGYRGNTEAFFGQGTRLTVV.

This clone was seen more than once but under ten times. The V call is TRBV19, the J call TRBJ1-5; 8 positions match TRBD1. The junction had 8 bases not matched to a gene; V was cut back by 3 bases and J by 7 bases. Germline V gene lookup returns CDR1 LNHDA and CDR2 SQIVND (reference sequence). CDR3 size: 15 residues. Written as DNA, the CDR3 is TGTGCCAGTAGTATCTCAGACAGGGGCTGGCAGCCCCAGCATTTT. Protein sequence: CASSISDRGWQPQHF.

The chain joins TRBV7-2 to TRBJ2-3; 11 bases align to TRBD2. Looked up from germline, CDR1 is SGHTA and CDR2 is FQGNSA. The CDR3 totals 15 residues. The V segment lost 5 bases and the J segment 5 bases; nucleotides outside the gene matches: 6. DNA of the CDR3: TGTGCCAGCAGCCTTCAGACTAGCGGGGAAGATACGCAGTATTTT. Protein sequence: CASSLQTSGEDTQYF.

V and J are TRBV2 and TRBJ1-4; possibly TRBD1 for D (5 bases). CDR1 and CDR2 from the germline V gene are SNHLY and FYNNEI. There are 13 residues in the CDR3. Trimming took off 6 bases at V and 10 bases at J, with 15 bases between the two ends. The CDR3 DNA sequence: TGTGCCAGCAGAGGGGTGGGGTTTCGAAAACTGTTTTTT. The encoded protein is CASRGVGFRKLFF.

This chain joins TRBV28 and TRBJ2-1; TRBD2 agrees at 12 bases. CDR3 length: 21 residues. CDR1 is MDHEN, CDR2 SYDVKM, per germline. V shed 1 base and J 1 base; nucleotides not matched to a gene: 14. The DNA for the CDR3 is TGTGCCAGCAGTTTATACGCGGTGTCTAGCGGGAGGGCCAGGTCCTACAATGAGCAGTTCTTC. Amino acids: CASSLYAVSSGRARSYNEQFF.

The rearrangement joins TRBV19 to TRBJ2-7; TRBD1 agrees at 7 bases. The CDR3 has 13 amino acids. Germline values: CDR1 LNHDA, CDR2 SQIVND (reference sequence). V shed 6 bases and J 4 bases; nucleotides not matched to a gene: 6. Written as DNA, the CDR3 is TGTGCCAGTAGAATGGACAGGTCATACGAGCAGTACTTC. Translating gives CASRMDRSYEQYF.